The 2 T cell receptor beta chains in this list originate from one sample, sequenced in a study of patients and donors after allogeneic stem cell transplantation. A single record per CDR3 protein comes from TCRdb applying MiXCR to the RT-PCR reads. The sample records hundreds of thousands of distinct CDR3 sequences, around 41% being singletons. Material: blood, either unsorted or a sorted T cell fraction (not recorded which). These receptors originate from a human donor who was either an allogeneic HSCT recipient or a stem cell or donor lymphocyte infusion donor (not recorded which). It is not recorded whose cells these are; they may come from a transplant donor.

The chain links TRBV7-9 to TRBJ1-3; a weak D match, TRBD1 (5 bases). Per germline, CDR1 SEHNR and CDR2 FQNEAQ (reference sequence). This CDR3 region has 13 residues. The ends were cut back, 4 bases at V and 5 bases at J, with 9 bases in the middle. CDR3 sequence (DNA): TGTGCCAGCAGCTCCGACAGAAGAAACACCATATATTTT. Residues: CASSSDRRNTIYF.

V usage is TRBV6-1 and J usage is TRBJ1-6; 10 positions match TRBD1. Germline CDR1 MNHNS, CDR2 SASEGT. The CDR3 is made up of 22 amino acids. V was pared by 5 bases and J by 0 bases, with 19 bases of the junction left unmatched. CDR3 in amino acids: CASSSHKPTGGENGSYNSPLHF. CDR3 DNA: TGTGCCAGCAGTTCACATAAACCGACAGGGGGCGAGAATGGCTCCTATAATTCACCCCTCCACTTT.